This T cell receptor beta chain was identified during a study of T cells expressing NK-cell markers. A 5'RACE template switching approach incorporating UMIs was used to make TCR beta cDNA. TCRdb re-called the 5' RACE reads, yielding one record per CDR3 amino acid sequence without DNA. This sample carries approximately 380,000 distinct CDR3 sequences, with 5.2% going to the ten biggest clones. The CDR3 covers 16 residues. Germline lookup yields CDR1 MRHNA and CDR2 SNTAGT. V and J are TRBV6-4 and TRBJ2-1; without DNA, the TCRdb call of TRBD1 cannot be checked. The material sequenced was blood T cells: a sorted CD56 or NKG2C T cell subset, CD4+ or CD8+ T cells, or bulk PBMC T cells (not recorded which). This sequence was found in a man aged 18-70 years in good health. The CDR3 reads CASSFMGGQGYHEQFF.